This TCR beta chain was profiled in a study of blood T cell repertoires in COVID-19. Background on the study: Samples representing acute and convalescent COVID-19 were sourced from the United States, Italy and Spain. T cells, B-cell-depleted T cells, or PBMCs provided the cDNA or gDNA that served as material.

As originally analysed: Reference gene primer amplification in the assay estimated nucleated cell counts. The protocol was immunoSEQ multiplex PCR, while the TCRdb copy is restricted to in-frame clones and leaves out a portion. That table supplies the V and J calls and clone size; D and trimming were determined from the DNA. Of some 54,000 clones in the sample, roughly 90% were seen once. The sequenced sample consisted of peripheral blood. The clonotype was recovered from an elderly man with active or convalescent COVID-19.

Here the CDR3 reads CASSLGSGGANEQFF. The CDR3 DNA follows: TGCGCCAGCAGCTTGGGGAGCGGGGGGGCGAATGAGCAGTTCTTC. The rearrangement uses TRBV5-1 and TRBJ2-1; 10 bases fit TRBD2. The J segment lost 7 bases and the V segment lost 0 bases, leaving 4 bases of the junction unmatched. Germline CDR1 and CDR2: SGHRS and YFSETQ. The CDR3 is 15 residues long.